This T cell receptor beta chain stems from a study of blood T cell repertoires in COVID-19. Clones were sequenced by immunoSEQ multiplex PCR, and TCRdb holds only the in-frame ones, with some missing. The data hold about 50,000 clones, with around 80% observed a single time. With 5 bases removed from V and 3 bases from J, the gap between germline ends came to 14 bases. Germline CDR1 MNHEY, CDR2 SVGAGI. CDR3 size: 14 residues. Sequencing was performed on peripheral blood. The rearrangement links TRBV6-5 to TRBJ2-7; no clear D gene. The TCR comes from a man in his 70s with acute or convalescent COVID-19. The CDR3: CASSLHFSSYEQYF. The CDR3 nucleotides read TGTGCCAGCAGTCTCCACTTTTCGAGCTACGAGCAGTACTTC.